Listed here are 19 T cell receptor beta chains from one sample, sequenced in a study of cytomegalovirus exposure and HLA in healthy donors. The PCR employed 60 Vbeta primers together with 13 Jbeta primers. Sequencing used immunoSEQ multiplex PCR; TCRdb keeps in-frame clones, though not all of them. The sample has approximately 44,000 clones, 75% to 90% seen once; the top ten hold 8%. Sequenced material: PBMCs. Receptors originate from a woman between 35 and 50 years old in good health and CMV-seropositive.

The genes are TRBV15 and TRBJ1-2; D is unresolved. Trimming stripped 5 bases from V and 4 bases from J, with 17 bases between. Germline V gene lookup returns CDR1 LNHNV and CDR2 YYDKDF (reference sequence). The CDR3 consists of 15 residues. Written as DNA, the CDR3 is TGTGCCACCAGCTGGAGATCGCGAATTGGCTATGGCTACACCTTC. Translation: CATSWRSRIGYGYTF.

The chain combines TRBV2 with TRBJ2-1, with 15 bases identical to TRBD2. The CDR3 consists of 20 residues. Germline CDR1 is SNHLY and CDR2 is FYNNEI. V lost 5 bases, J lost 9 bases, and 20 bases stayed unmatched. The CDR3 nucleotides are TGTGCCAGCAGTCCCTACGGAAGGAGCGGGACTAGCGGGAGGATTGGTGAGCAGTTCTTC. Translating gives CASSPYGRSGTSGRIGEQFF.

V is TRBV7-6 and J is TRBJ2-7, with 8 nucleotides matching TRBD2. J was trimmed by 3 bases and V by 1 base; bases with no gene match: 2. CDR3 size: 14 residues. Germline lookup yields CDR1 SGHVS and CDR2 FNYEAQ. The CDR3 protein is CASSLGSGGYEQYF. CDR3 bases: TGTGCCAGCAGCTTAGGGAGCGGGGGCTACGAGCAGTACTTC.

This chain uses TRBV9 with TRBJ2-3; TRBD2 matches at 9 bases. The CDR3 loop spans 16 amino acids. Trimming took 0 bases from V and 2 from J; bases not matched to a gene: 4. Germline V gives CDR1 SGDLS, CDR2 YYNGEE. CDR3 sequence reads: CASSVGAGGNTDTQYF. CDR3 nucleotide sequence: TGTGCCAGCAGCGTAGGAGCGGGGGGAAACACAGATACGCAGTATTTT.

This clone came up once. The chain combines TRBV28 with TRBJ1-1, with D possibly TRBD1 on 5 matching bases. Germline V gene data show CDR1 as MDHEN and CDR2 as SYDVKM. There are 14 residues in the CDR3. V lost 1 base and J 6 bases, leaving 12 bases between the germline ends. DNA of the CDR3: TGTGCCAGCAGTTTATTAGGGCAGGGCTCTGAAGCTTTCTTT. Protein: CASSLLGQGSEAFF.

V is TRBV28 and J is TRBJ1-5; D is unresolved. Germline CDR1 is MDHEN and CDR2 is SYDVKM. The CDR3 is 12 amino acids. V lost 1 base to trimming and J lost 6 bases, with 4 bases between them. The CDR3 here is CASSLLSQPQHF. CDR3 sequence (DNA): TGTGCCAGCAGTTTATTGAGTCAGCCCCAGCATTTT.

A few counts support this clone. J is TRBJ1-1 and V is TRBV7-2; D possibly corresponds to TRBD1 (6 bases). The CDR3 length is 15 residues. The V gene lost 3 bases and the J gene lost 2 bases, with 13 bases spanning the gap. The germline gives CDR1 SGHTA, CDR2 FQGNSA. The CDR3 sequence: CASSFISGVNTEAFF. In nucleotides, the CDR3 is TGTGCCAGCAGCTTTATTTCAGGGGTAAACACTGAAGCTTTCTTT.

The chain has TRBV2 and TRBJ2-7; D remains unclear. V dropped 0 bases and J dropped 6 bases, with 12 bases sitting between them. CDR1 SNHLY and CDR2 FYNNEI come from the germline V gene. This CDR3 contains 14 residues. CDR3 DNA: TGTGCCAGCAGTGAAGCGCCCCCCGGTCGCGAGCAGTACTTC. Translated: CASSEAPPGREQYF.

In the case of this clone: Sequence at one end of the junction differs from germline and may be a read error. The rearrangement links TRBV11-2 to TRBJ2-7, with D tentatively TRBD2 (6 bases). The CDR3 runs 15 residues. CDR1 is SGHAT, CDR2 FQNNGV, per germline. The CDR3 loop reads CAGSSPAAGPREQYF. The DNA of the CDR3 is TGTGCCGGCAGCTCTCCTGCGGCGGGGCCAAGGGAGCAGTACTTC.

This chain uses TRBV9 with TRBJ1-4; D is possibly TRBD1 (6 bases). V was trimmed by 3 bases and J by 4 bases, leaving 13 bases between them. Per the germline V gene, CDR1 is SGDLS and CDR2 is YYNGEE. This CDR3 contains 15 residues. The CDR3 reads CASSATGTDNEKLFF. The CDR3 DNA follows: TGTGCCAGCAGCGCCACAGGGACGGATAATGAAAAACTGTTTTTT.

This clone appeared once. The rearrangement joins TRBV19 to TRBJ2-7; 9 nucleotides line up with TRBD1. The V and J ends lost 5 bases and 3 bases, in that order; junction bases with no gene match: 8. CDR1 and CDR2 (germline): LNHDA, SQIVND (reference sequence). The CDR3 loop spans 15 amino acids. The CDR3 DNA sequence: TGTGCCAGTAGTTCCACGGGACAGGGACTCTACGAGCAGTACTTC. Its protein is CASSSTGQGLYEQYF.

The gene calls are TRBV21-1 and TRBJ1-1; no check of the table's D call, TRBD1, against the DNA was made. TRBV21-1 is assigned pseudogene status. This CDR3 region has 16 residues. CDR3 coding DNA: TGTGCCAGCAGCGCAAAAATACAGGGGAGTTGCACTGAAGCTTTCTTT. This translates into CASSAKIQGSCTEAFF.

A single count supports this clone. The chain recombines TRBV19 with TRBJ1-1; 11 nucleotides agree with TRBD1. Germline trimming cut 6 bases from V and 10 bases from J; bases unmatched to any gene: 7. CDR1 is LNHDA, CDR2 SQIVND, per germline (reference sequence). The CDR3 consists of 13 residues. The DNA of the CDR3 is TGTGCCAGTAGCGGGACAGGGGGGTTGACAGCTTTCTTT. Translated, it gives CASSGTGGLTAFF.

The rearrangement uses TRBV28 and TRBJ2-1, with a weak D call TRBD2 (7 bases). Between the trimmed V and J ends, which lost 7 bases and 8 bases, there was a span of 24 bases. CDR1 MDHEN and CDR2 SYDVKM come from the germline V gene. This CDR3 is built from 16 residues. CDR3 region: CASTGAAGGSRDEQFF. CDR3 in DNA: TGTGCCAGCACAGGGGCCGCGGGCGGGAGTCGCGATGAGCAGTTCTTC.

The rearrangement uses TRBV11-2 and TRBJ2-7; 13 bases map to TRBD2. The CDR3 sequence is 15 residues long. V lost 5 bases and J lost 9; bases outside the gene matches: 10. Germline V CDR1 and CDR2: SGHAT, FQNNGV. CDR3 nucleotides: TGTGCCAGCAGCACCCCCGGGACTAGCGGGACAGTGCAGTACTTC. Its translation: CASSTPGTSGTVQYF. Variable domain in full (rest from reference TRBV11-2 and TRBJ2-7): EAGVAQSPRYKIIEKRQSVAFWCNPISGHATLYWYQQILGQGPKLLIQFQNNGVVDDSQLPKDRFSAERLKGVDSTLKIQPAKLEDSAVYLCASSTPGTSGTVQYFGPGTRLTVT.

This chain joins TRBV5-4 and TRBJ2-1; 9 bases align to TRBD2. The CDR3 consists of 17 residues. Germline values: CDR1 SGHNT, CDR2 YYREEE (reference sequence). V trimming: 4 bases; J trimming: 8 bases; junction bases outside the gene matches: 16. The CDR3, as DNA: TGTGCCAGCAGCCCCATGACTTTGCGGGGGGGTCGGTATGAGCAGTTCTTC. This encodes CASSPMTLRGGRYEQFF.

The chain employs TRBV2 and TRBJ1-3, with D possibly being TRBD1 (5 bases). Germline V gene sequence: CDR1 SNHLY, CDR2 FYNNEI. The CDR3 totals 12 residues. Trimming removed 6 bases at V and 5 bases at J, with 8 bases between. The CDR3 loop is CASSRQRNTIYF. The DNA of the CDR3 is TGTGCCAGCAGCCGACAGCGAAACACCATATATTTT.

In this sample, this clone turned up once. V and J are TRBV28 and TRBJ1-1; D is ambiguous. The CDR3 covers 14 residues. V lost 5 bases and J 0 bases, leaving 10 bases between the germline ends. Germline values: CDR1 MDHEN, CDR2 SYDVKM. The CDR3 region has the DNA TGTGCCAGCAGTCTCCCCACAATGAACACTGAAGCTTTCTTT. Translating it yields CASSLPTMNTEAFF. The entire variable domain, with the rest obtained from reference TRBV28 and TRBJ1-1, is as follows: DVKVTQSSRYLVKRTGEKVFLECVQDMDHENMFWYRQDPGLGLRLIYFSYDVKMKEKGDIPEGYSVSREKKERFSLILESASTNQTSMYLCASSLPTMNTEAFFGQGTRLTVV.

CDR3 amino acids: CASSQTGLYEQYF. In DNA, the CDR3 is TGCGCCAGCAGCCAGACAGGGTTGTACGAGCAGTACTTC. This chain joins TRBV4-1 and TRBJ2-5, with 7 bases that match TRBD1. The J call may be in error: the DNA end matches TRBJ2-7 better. CDR1 and CDR2 from the germline V gene are MGHRA and YSYEKL. This CDR3 spans 13 amino acids.